The rows below give T cell receptor beta chains drawn from one sample of a study of cytomegalovirus exposure and HLA in healthy donors. Clones were read by immunoSEQ multiplex PCR, and TCRdb kept only the in-frame ones, dropping some. The table lists 55,000 or so clones. Input material: PBMCs. All receptors derive from a woman in her 50s in good health and CMV-seropositive. The CDR3 runs from the conserved cysteine through the conserved F or W.

J: TRBJ2-7
V: TRBV5-1
CDR3: CASSLQRRSEEQYF

J: TRBJ1-5
V: TRBV2
CDR3: CASSEYRVRNQPQHF

J: TRBJ2-1
V: TRBV5-1
CDR3: CASHLGDGSYNEQFF

J: TRBJ2-1
V: TRBV15
CDR3: CATSRDRPLQGGGYNEQFF

J: TRBJ2-7
V: TRBV5-1
CDR3: CASSTYTGSSYEQYF

J: TRBJ2-3
V: TRBV7-7
CDR3: CASSLGLGGTDTQYF

J: TRBJ2-3
V: TRBV7-2
CDR3: CASSLERRGYSTDTQYF

J: TRBJ1-4
V: TRBV4-2
CDR3: CASSQPGGGPNEKLFF

J: TRBJ2-3
V: TRBV12-5
CDR3: CASGPPDFTDTQYF

J: TRBJ2-5
V: TRBV18
CDR3: CASSPQQGAETQYF

J: TRBJ2-7
V: TRBV21-1
CDR3: CASSKGHCEQYF

J: TRBJ2-7
V: TRBV6-5
CDR3: CASSYTAQGSYEQYF

J: TRBJ2-7
V: TRBV28
CDR3: CASSLGTAYEQYF

J: TRBJ2-7
V: TRBV7-9
CDR3: CASSLGTSGRNLLTYEQYF

J: TRBJ2-3
V: TRBV7-7
CDR3: CASSPTAGGDTQYF

J: TRBJ2-1
V: TRBV6-5
CDR3: CASSYSSGGAYNEQFF

J: TRBJ2-7
V: TRBV10-3
CDR3: CAISESNKAYEQYF

J: TRBJ2-3
V: TRBV7-2
CDR3: CASSRQTGNTDTQYF

J: TRBJ2-7
V: TRBV19
CDR3: CASSRGDREPYEQYF

J: TRBJ2-1
V: TRBV18
CDR3: CASSPTAGNYNEQFF

J: TRBJ1-4
V: TRBV18
CDR3: CASSLDRGNEKLFF

J: TRBJ2-3
V: TRBV19
CDR3: CASSRRWDRVPDTQYF

J: TRBJ1-2
V: TRBV5-1
CDR3: CASSLEGQGDYGYTF

J: TRBJ2-5
V: TRBV5-1
CDR3: CASSLAVSETQYF

J: TRBJ1-5
V: TRBV18
CDR3: CASSPPSGYNQPQHF

J: TRBJ1-3
V: TRBV29-1
CDR3: CSVSGQGGGNTIYF

J: TRBJ2-5
V: TRBV5-4
CDR3: CASSSGLAGETQYF

J: TRBJ1-2
V: TRBV7-2
CDR3: CASSLVGEDYGYTF

J: TRBJ2-1
V: TRBV5-1
CDR3: CASSLRAYSGGLNEQFF

J: TRBJ1-1
V: TRBV6-6
CDR3: CASSSPGNTEAFF

J: TRBJ1-5
V: TRBV5-1
CDR3: CASSLGDSQGPQHF

J: TRBJ1-5
V: TRBV5-4
CDR3: CASSLGPGRPQSNQPQHF

J: TRBJ2-2
V: TRBV9
CDR3: CASSASTRVTGELFF